This TCR beta chain originates from a study of T cell repertoires in cytomegalovirus infection. Background on the study: Carrying CMV and the relevant HLA type showed in public TCR beta signatures.

A remark on this clonotype: No antigen is known for it.

TCRdb re-analysed the reads in MiXCR, keeping a single row per CDR3 protein. The repertoire holds some 390,000 distinct CDR3 sequences, less than 20% seen once, with 7.5% to 9.5% in the top ten. Study-wide results and caveats: There were carriers of CMV plus the relevant HLA, and cumulative public TCR beta family frequency identified them. CMV-specific TCR beta clonotypes restricted by HLA-C dominated the ex vivo response.

Germline V gene data show CDR1 as WSHSY and CDR2 as SAAADI. The V end lost 3 bases, the J end lost 3 bases, and 11 bases lay between the germline ends. The CDR3 has 14 amino acids. Sequencing was performed on PBMCs. The clonotype originates from a human donor in good health (CMV status not recorded). Some clones in this sample may be carry-over from other donors' samples. This chain joins TRBV10-2 and TRBJ1-1; D is ambiguous. CDR3 in DNA: TGCGCCAGCAGTGACACTCGGGCAGACACTGAAGCTTTCTTT. As protein: CASSDTRADTEAFF.